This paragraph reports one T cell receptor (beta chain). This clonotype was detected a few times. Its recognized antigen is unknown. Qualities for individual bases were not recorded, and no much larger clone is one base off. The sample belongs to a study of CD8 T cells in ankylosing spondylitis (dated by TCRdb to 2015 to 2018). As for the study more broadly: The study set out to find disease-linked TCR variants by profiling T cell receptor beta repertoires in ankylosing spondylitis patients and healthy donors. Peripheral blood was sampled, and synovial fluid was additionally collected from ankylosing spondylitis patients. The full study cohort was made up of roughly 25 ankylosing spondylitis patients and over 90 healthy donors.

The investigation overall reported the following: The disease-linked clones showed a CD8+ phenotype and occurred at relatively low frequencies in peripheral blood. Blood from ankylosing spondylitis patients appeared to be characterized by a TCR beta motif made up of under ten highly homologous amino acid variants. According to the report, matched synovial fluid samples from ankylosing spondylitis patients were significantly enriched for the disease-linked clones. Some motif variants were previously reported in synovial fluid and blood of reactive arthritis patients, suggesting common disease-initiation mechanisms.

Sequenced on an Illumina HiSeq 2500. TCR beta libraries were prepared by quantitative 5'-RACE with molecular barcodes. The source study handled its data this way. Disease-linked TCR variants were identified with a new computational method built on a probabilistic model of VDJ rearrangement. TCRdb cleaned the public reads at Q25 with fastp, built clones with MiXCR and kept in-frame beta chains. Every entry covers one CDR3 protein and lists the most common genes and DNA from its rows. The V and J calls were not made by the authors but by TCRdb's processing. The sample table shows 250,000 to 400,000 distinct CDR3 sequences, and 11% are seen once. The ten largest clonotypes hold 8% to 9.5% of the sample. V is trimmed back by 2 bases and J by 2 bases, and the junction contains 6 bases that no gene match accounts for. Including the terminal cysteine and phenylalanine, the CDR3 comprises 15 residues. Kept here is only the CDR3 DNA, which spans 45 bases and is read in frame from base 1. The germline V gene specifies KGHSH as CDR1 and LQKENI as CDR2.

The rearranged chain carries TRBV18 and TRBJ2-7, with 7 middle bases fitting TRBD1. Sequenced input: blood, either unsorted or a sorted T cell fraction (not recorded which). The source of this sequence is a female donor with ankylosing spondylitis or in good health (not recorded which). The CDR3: CASSPRDSQTYEQYF. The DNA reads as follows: TGTGCCAGCTCACCAAGGGACAGTCAAACCTACGAGCAGTACTTC.